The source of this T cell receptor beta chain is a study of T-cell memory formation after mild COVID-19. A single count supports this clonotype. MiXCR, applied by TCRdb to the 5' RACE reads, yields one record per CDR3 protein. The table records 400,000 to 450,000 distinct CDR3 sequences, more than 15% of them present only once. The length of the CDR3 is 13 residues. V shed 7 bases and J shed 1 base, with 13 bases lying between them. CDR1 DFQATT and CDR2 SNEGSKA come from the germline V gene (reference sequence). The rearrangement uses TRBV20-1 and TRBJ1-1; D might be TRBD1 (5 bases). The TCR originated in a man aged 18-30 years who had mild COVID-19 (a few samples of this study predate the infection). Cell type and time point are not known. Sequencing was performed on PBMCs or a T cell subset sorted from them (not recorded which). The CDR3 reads CSVPGPWNTEAFF. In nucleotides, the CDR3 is TGCAGTGTCCCGGGACCCTGGAACACTGAAGCTTTCTTT.